This is a list of T cell receptor beta chains from one sample in a study of blood T cell repertoires in COVID-19. Data came from immunoSEQ multiplex PCR; TCRdb stores just in-frame clones and leaves some out. The sample lists about 200,000 clones, approximately 82% seen once, with about 9.7% in the top ten. The sequenced sample was peripheral blood. The receptors derive from a man aged 50-60 years with active or convalescent COVID-19. Both conserved end residues are part of each CDR3. Each record gives: CDR3 protein, J gene, V gene.

CASSLTGAGQPQHF	TRBJ1-5	TRBV28
CACSGTTSTANEKLFF	TRBJ1-4	TRBV2
CASGPRQGHQPQHF	TRBJ1-5	TRBV21-1
CASRTQGANTGELFF	TRBJ2-2	TRBV7-2
CASSEYREDTEAFF	TRBJ1-1	TRBV25-1
CASSPEEGGNTIYF	TRBJ1-3	TRBV2
CASSFSRQQVPGGGHTQYF	TRBJ2-3	TRBV28
CASSPASLPSSYEQYF	TRBJ2-7	TRBV7-9
CASSPTTQETQYF	TRBJ2-5	TRBV18
CASLGRGDGQPQHF	TRBJ1-5	TRBV19
CASSEQGAWYEQYF	TRBJ2-7	TRBV2
CASSLVPTASYNEQFF	TRBJ2-1	TRBV5-1
CASSFSGHNYGYTF	TRBJ1-2	TRBV7-2
CASSQEGLPSYEQYF	TRBJ2-7	TRBV7-8
CASSKEYRTGQGAFF	TRBJ1-1	TRBV6-5
CASSLAGSGNTIYF	TRBJ1-3	TRBV4-1
CASSVVGPHDGYTF	TRBJ1-2	TRBV9
CASSRTDGGGYTF	TRBJ1-2	TRBV5-1
CAISQGLETQYF	TRBJ2-5	TRBV10-3
CASNRGRYGYTF	TRBJ1-2	TRBV28
CASSPLAGNSYNEQFF	TRBJ2-1	TRBV18
CASSPSAGRSNTGELFF	TRBJ2-2	TRBV3-1/TRBV3-2
CASSPRTSSITDTQYF	TRBJ2-3	TRBV7-9
CASSQDMTANYGYTF	TRBJ1-2	TRBV4-3
CASSIGRNNEQFF	TRBJ2-1	TRBV19
CSARGDRGGNEQFF	TRBJ2-1	TRBV29-1
CASSPQRLQETQYF	TRBJ2-5	TRBV18
CASSVSGTTKNIQYF	TRBJ2-4	TRBV2
CASSLVPAGSPETQYF	TRBJ2-5	TRBV7-6
CASIKQPGQSYEQYF	TRBJ2-7	TRBV28
CASSLGQANEQFF	TRBJ2-1	TRBV5-1
CASSPRASYEQYF	TRBJ2-7	TRBV5-6
CASTPGAGKGNYGYTF	TRBJ1-2	TRBV2
CASSIEGGGNYEQYF	TRBJ2-7	TRBV19
CASSGTSAYEQYF	TRBJ2-7	TRBV28
CASSRATGGNYEQYF	TRBJ2-7	TRBV4-3
CASSQGQGLLAYEQYF	TRBJ2-7	TRBV9